Here is one T cell receptor (beta chain) with its context. Using RNA transcripts as the source, TCR beta CDR3 regions were amplified. The HTBI primer set was used in a first-round RT-PCR of the TCR CDR3. Each CDR3 protein gets one entry after TCRdb re-called the multiplex PCR reads with MiXCR. The sample yields approximately 600,000 distinct CDR3 sequences, around 20% seen once. The data originate from a study of T cells in Graves' hyperthyroidism and ophthalmopathy. About the research overall: Specimen type is peripheral blood, collected at initial diagnosis prior to any treatment.

CDR3 length: 15 residues. Germline CDR1 reads SGDLS; CDR2 reads YYNGEE. V lost 2 bases to trimming and J lost 5 bases; unmatched junction nucleotides: 2. V is TRBV9 and J is TRBJ2-1; 12 bases match TRBD2. This receptor was taken from a young man with Graves' ophthalmopathy. The specimen sequenced was blood. CDR3 sequence reads: CASSVTSGSHNEQFF. For the CDR3, the DNA is TGTGCCAGCAGCGTGACTAGCGGGAGCCACAATGAGCAGTTCTTC.